The subject of this entry is one T cell receptor (beta chain). As yet, its antigen is unknown. TCRdb independently ran MiXCR on the reads; one entry per CDR3 protein. The sample has some 590,000 distinct CDR3 sequences, just under 40% seen once. The data stem from a study of T cell repertoires in cytomegalovirus infection. Across the study: Peptides in the study included HLA-C-restricted and HLA-B-restricted CMV epitopes. Signatures in public TCR beta sequences pointed to both CMV infection and matching HLA type. Study results and limitations: Ex vivo responses were dominated by HLA-C-restricted CMV-specific TCR beta clonotypes. Cumulative frequency (of public TCR beta family members) identified carriers of CMV plus the relevant HLA.

The sample here was cultured PBMCs, taken from culture after CMV antigen stimulation. The receptor was derived from a human donor in good health (CMV status not recorded). Some clones in this sample may be carry-over from other donors' samples.

CDR3 sequence: CASSVGRGDTDTQYF. CDR3 sequence (DNA): TGTGCCAGCAGCGTAGGGCGGGGGGACACAGATACGCAGTATTTT. The gene calls are TRBV9 and TRBJ2-3; 8 bases are a match to TRBD2. CDR3 length: 15 amino acids. The J segment lost 2 bases and the V segment lost 0 bases, leaving 2 bases of the junction unmatched. In germline, CDR1 is SGDLS, CDR2 YYNGEE.